This TCR beta chain was sequenced during a study of neoadjuvant anti-PD-1 for oral cavity cancer. Study background: Around day 43, patients without progression received a fourth nivolumab dose before surgery.

The method was immunoSEQ multiplex PCR; TCRdb's version includes in-frame clones alone and lacks a portion of them. The sample contains tens of thousands of clones, around a quarter of which appear only once. Described time point: after neoadjuvant nivolumab, at surgical resection. Germline loops: CDR1 SEHNR, CDR2 FQNEAQ (reference sequence). This CDR3 is 14 amino acids long. The ends were cut back, 5 bases at V and 6 bases at J, with 16 bases in the middle. The sequence derives from a person aged 35-79 years with oral cavity squamous cell carcinoma. The chain recombines TRBV7-9 with TRBJ1-2; D is ambiguous. Sequencing used tumor tissue, obtained after nivolumab (anti-PD-1) treatment. In DNA form, the CDR3 reads TGTGCCAGCAGCCTTCACGTCGGGAAAGATGGCTACACCTTC. This sequence encodes CASSLHVGKDGYTF. Drawing the rest from reference TRBV7-9 and TRBJ1-2, the complete variable domain is DTGVSQNPRHKITKRGQNVTFRCDPISEHNRLYWYRQTLGQGPEFLTYFQNEAQLEKSRLLSDRFSAERPKGSFSTLEIQRTEQGDSAMYLCASSLHVGKDGYTFGSGTRLTVV.